This T cell receptor beta chain derives from a study of T cell changes during pregnancy in multiple sclerosis. CDR3 length equals 13 residues. V was shortened by 3 bases and J by 8 bases, with 11 bases between the two germline ends. In germline, CDR1 is MGHDK, CDR2 SYGVNS. Sequencing was performed with immunoSEQ multiplex PCR; in TCRdb, only in-frame clones are kept and a portion is missing. Of tens of thousands of clones listed, 89% are singletons. The source material was CD8+ T cells from peripheral blood mononuclear cells, sampled in the second trimester of pregnancy. The V and J genes are TRBV25-1 and TRBJ2-1, with D maybe TRBD2 (5 bases). This TCR came from a female donor with multiple sclerosis, enrolled in a pregnancy study. CDR3 region: CASSDILGHEQFF. The CDR3 region has the DNA TGTGCCAGCAGTGATATACTAGGTCATGAGCAGTTCTTC.